The clone carrying this T cell receptor beta chain was recorded many times. Its antigen is as yet unknown. TCRdb used MiXCR to reprocess the PCR reads, holding one entry per CDR3 protein. The sample holds a few hundred thousand distinct CDR3 sequences, about a fifth seen once. Using a CD8+CD4-CCR7+CD45RA+ phenotype, naive CD8 T cells were sorted. V dropped 6 bases and J dropped 4; count of bases not matched to a gene: 2. Germline loops: CDR1 SGHAT, CDR2 FQNNGV. The CDR3 extends over 12 amino acids. These data originate in a study of molecular identifiers for immune sequencing clone quantification. Study observations and caveats: More than 97% of effector molecules, versus under 1% of naive-cell molecules, belonged to clones above 20 RNA copies.

Sample: naive CD8+ T cells from blood, with Jurkat cell RNA spiked in. Subset of the sample: FACS-sorted CD8+CD4-CCR7+CD45RA+ naive T cells. This clonotype was obtained from a human donor in good health. Some libraries in this study had Jurkat cell RNA spiked in. The chain links TRBV11-2 to TRBJ1-2, with TRBD1 identical over 7 bases. The CDR3 sequence is CASRGTAYGYTF. The CDR3, as DNA: TGTGCCAGCAGGGGGACAGCCTATGGCTACACCTTC.